This T cell receptor beta chain was profiled in a study of patients and donors after allogeneic stem cell transplantation. Per the germline V gene, CDR1 is SGHRS and CDR2 is YFSETQ. Trimming took 1 base from V and 7 from J, leaving 20 bases between them. The CDR3 runs 16 residues. TCRdb redid the calling of the RT-PCR reads with MiXCR, one entry per CDR3 protein. The sample consists of over 130,000 distinct CDR3 sequences, approximately 40% of them appearing once. Sequencing was carried out using blood, either unsorted or a sorted T cell fraction (not recorded which). The chain links TRBV5-1 to TRBJ1-1; weak D call: TRBD1 (6 bases). The origin of this receptor is a human donor who was either an allogeneic HSCT recipient or a stem cell or donor lymphocyte infusion donor (not recorded which). It is not recorded whose cells these are; they may come from a transplant donor. This CDR3 is CASSLPRQEGVYEAFF. The CDR3 bases are TGCGCCAGCAGCTTGCCACGACAGGAGGGGGTATATGAAGCTTTCTTT. The entire variable domain, with the rest obtained from reference TRBV5-1 and TRBJ1-1, is as follows: KAGVTQTPRYLIKTRGQQVTLSCSPISGHRSVSWYQQTPGQGLQFLFEYFSETQRNKGNFPGRFSGRQFSNSRSEMNVSTLELGDSALYLCASSLPRQEGVYEAFFGQGTRLTVV.